One sample yielded the 25 T cell receptor beta chains listed below, sequenced in a study of cytomegalovirus exposure and HLA in healthy donors. It was with 60 Vbeta and 13 Jbeta primers that the PCR ran. Sequencing used immunoSEQ multiplex PCR; TCRdb keeps in-frame clones, though not all of them. The table lists approximately 140,000 clones, roughly 83% of them singletons. The specimen sequenced was PBMCs. The receptor source for this set is a man aged 40-49 years in good health and CMV-seropositive.

This clone has just a few counts. The chain uses TRBV7-8 and TRBJ2-5, with 9 bases matching TRBD2. V shed 2 bases, J shed 0 bases, and the junction held 4 bases outside the gene matches. The CDR3 consists of 16 residues. Looked up from germline, CDR1 is SGHVS and CDR2 is FQNEAQ. CDR3 sequence: CASSLLGLANQETQYF. The CDR3 region has the DNA TGTGCCAGCAGCTTACTGGGACTAGCAAACCAAGAGACCCAGTACTTC.

The rearrangement links TRBV6-1 to TRBJ2-1, with TRBD2 identical over 12 bases. This CDR3 spans 15 amino acids. The junction had 2 bases not matched to a gene; V was cut back by 4 bases and J by 4 bases. Germline values: CDR1 MNHNS, CDR2 SASEGT. CDR3 bases: TGTGCCAGCAGTGGTCTAGCGGGGGGGTACAATGAGCAGTTCTTC. This codes for CASSGLAGGYNEQFF.

J is TRBJ2-7 and V is TRBV14, with TRBD2 matching 15 bases. V lost 4 bases to trimming and J lost 3 bases; unmatched junction nucleotides: 4. Germline V gene sequence: CDR1 SGHDN, CDR2 FVKESK. The CDR3 is 16 amino acids. CDR3 coding DNA: TGTGCCAGCAGCCGCTGGACTAGCGGGAGGGGCTACGAGCAGTACTTC. It specifies CASSRWTSGRGYEQYF.

The V and J genes are TRBV27 and TRBJ2-1; maybe TRBD2 (5 bases). This CDR3 spans 13 amino acids. Germline V CDR1 and CDR2: MNHEY, SMNVEV (reference sequence). Trimming pared 6 bases from V and 6 bases from J, leaving 12 bases between. The CDR3 reads CASRMAGINEQFF. Here the CDR3 DNA reads TGTGCCAGCAGAATGGCCGGGATCAATGAGCAGTTCTTC.

The CDR3 DNA follows: TGCAGCGTTGAAGAACAGTCCCCCACTGAAGCTTTCTTT. It encodes CSVEEQSPTEAFF. This chain joins TRBV29-1 and TRBJ1-1; D gene uncertain. This CDR3 is built from 13 residues. V shed 0 bases and J shed 4 bases, with 9 bases lying between them. Germline V lookup: CDR1 SQVTM, CDR2 ANQGSEA.

The chain joins TRBV5-1 to TRBJ2-2; 15 bases align to TRBD2. With V trimmed by 4 bases and J by 6 bases, 1 base remained unmatched. The length of the CDR3 is 15 residues. Germline values: CDR1 SGHRS, CDR2 YFSETQ. The CDR3 loop reads CASSRTSGRAGELFF. The DNA for the CDR3 is TGCGCCAGCAGCAGGACTAGCGGGAGGGCCGGGGAGCTGTTTTTT.

In DNA, the CDR3 is TGTGCCAGCACCCTTCGAGCAGATACGCAGTATTTT. Protein: CASTLRADTQYF. The chain joins TRBV7-9 to TRBJ2-3; no reliable D call. This CDR3 has 12 amino acids. Between the trimmed V and J ends, which lost 7 bases and 4 bases, there was a span of 9 bases. Germline V lookup: CDR1 SEHNR, CDR2 FQNEAQ (reference sequence).

The J gene is TRBJ2-1, the V gene TRBV5-1, with 11 bases aligning to TRBD2. V was pared by 4 bases and J by 7 bases, with 7 bases of the junction left unmatched. CDR1 is SGHRS, CDR2 YFSETQ, per germline. This CDR3 has 15 amino acids. CDR3 DNA: TGCGCCAGCAGCCCCGGACTAGCGGGCGGTAATGAGCAGTTCTTC. Protein sequence: CASSPGLAGGNEQFF.

This chain uses TRBV30 with TRBJ2-7; D unclear. Germline CDR1 GTSNPN, CDR2 SVGIG (reference sequence). CDR3 length: 11 amino acids. V lost 1 base and J 3 bases, leaving 4 bases between the germline ends. CDR3 sequence (DNA): TGTGCCTGGAGTGCCCTCTACGAGCAGTACTTC. Translated: CAWSALYEQYF.

The chain links TRBV5-4 to TRBJ2-5, with D uncertain. The CDR3 loop spans 11 amino acids. Germline V CDR1 and CDR2: SGHNT, YYREEE (reference sequence). The ends were cut back, 3 bases at V and 2 bases at J, with 2 bases in the middle. This CDR3 reads CASSSQETQYF. CDR3 nucleotide sequence: TGTGCCAGCAGCTCTCAAGAGACCCAGTACTTC.

Concerning this clone itself: The germline gene is not matched at one end of the junction; a read error may be the cause. The chain's CDR3 is CSSSLALGVEPQHF. The CDR3 coding sequence is TGTTCCAGCAGCTTAGCGCTCGGAGTTGAGCCCCAGCATTTT. This chain uses TRBV7-9 with TRBJ1-5; D remains ambiguous. The CDR3 has 14 amino acids. The germline V gene encodes CDR1 SEHNR and CDR2 FQNEAQ (reference sequence).

This clone was detected a few times. This sequence joins TRBV30 and TRBJ2-2; D unresolved. The length of the CDR3 is 13 residues. Germline lookup yields CDR1 GTSNPN and CDR2 SVGIG (reference sequence). Between the trimmed V and J ends, which lost 5 bases and 1 base, there was a span of 8 bases. CDR3 DNA sequence: TGTGCCTGGGGGCTATTGAACACCGGGGAGCTGTTTTTT. As protein: CAWGLLNTGELFF.

V is TRBV6-1 and J is TRBJ2-1; D possibly corresponds to TRBD2 (6 bases). The CDR3 loop spans 14 amino acids. Germline CDR1 and CDR2: MNHNS and SASEGT. The V and J ends lost 8 bases and 4 bases respectively, with 15 bases between them. The CDR3 reads CASLGGNEYNEQFF. The CDR3 nucleotides are TGTGCCAGCTTAGGAGGGAATGAATACAATGAGCAGTTCTTC.

The rearrangement links TRBV10-1 to TRBJ2-7; 9 nucleotides agree with TRBD1. Germline CDR1 and CDR2: WNHNN and SYGVQD (reference sequence). The CDR3 spans 15 residues. The ends lost 3 bases at V and 2 bases at J; junction bases unmatched: 5. DNA for the CDR3: TGCGCCAGCAGTGATCCCAGACAGGGGGCCTACGAGCAGTACTTC. Encoded protein: CASSDPRQGAYEQYF.

The V gene is TRBV5-5, the J gene TRBJ2-7; 11 bases fit TRBD1. The V segment lost 3 bases and the J segment 6 bases; nucleotides outside the gene matches: 8. The CDR3 sequence is 15 residues long. CDR1 SGHKS and CDR2 YYEKEE come from the germline V gene (reference sequence). CDR3 coding DNA: TGTGCCAGCAGCTGGGGGAGGACAGGGGGCGTCGAGCAGTACTTC. It codes for CASSWGRTGGVEQYF.

In this sample, this clone turned up once. The chain has TRBV5-1 and TRBJ2-2, with a weak D call TRBD1 (5 bases). Germline assignment: CDR1 SGHRS and CDR2 YFSETQ. V was shortened by 0 bases and J by 6 bases, with 9 bases between the two germline ends. The CDR3 runs to 14 residues. CDR3 sequence (DNA): TGCGCCAGCAGCTTGGGGACACAGTCCGGGGAGCTGTTTTTT. This sequence encodes CASSLGTQSGELFF.

The V gene is TRBV19, the J gene TRBJ2-6, with D possibly being TRBD2 (5 bases). The CDR3 contains 13 residues. The V and J ends lost 6 bases and 6 bases respectively, with 9 bases between them. Germline V gives CDR1 LNHDA, CDR2 SQIVND (reference sequence). The DNA of the CDR3 is TGTGCCAGTAGGAGGAGGCCGGCCAACGTCCTGACTTTC. Translated, it gives CASRRRPANVLTF.

The chain couples TRBV5-4 to TRBJ1-6, with D possibly matching TRBD1 (5 bases). The CDR3 sequence is 15 residues long. The V and J ends lost 1 base and 10 bases respectively, with 15 bases between them. In germline, CDR1 is SGHNT, CDR2 YYREEE (reference sequence). The CDR3 protein is CASSLPQGSGSPLHF. In nucleotides, the CDR3 is TGTGCCAGCAGCTTGCCCCAGGGTTCTGGCTCACCCCTCCACTTT.

The CDR3, as DNA: TGTGCCAGCAGCCCCCGCTCGACAGGGGGTTTTGATGGCTACACCTTC. Protein product: CASSPRSTGGFDGYTF. V usage is TRBV7-9 and J usage is TRBJ1-2; TRBD1 matches at 9 bases. The CDR3 is 16 residues long. V shed 5 bases, J shed 6 bases, and the junction held 13 bases outside the gene matches. Germline V gene sequence: CDR1 SEHNR, CDR2 FQNEAQ (reference sequence).

The V and J genes are TRBV19 and TRBJ1-2; D may be TRBD1 (6 bases). The CDR3 has 14 residues. The germline CDR1 and CDR2 sequences are LNHDA and SQIVND (reference sequence). The V and J ends lost 4 bases and 6 bases respectively, with 15 bases between them. This chain's CDR3 is CASSTRTGRHGYTF. CDR3 nucleotides: TGTGCCAGTAGTACCCGCACAGGGCGGCATGGCTACACCTTC.

This clone came up a few times. V and J are TRBV10-2 and TRBJ2-5; tentatively, D is TRBD2 (6 bases). The CDR3 runs 13 residues. Trimming shortened V by 8 bases and J by 2 bases, and 12 bases separated the two germline ends. Germline CDR1 is WSHSY and CDR2 is SAAADI. The CDR3 reads CASEEGLQETQYF. DNA of the CDR3: TGCGCCAGCGAGGAGGGGTTGCAAGAGACCCAGTACTTC.

The rearrangement uses TRBV11-1 and TRBJ2-5, with TRBD2 identical over 11 bases. CDR1 SGHAT and CDR2 FQDESV come from the germline V gene (reference sequence). The CDR3 totals 15 residues. V gave up 5 bases and J gave up 2 bases; unmatched junction bases: 4. CDR3 nucleotide sequence: TGTGCCAGCAGCAAAGGGACTAGCGGACAAGAGACCCAGTACTTC. It translates to CASSKGTSGQETQYF.

V usage is TRBV29-1 and J usage is TRBJ2-1; D perhaps matches TRBD1 (7 bases). This CDR3 has 15 residues. CDR1 and CDR2 (germline): SQVTM, ANQGSEA. The V end lost 6 bases, the J end lost 1 base, and 16 bases lay between the germline ends. The DNA for the CDR3 is TGCAGCGTCGGGAGTACAGGGGCTTCCTACAATGAGCAGTTCTTC. This sequence encodes CSVGSTGASYNEQFF.

The V gene is TRBV27, the J gene TRBJ1-2, with 7 bases identical to TRBD1. Germline V gene lookup returns CDR1 MNHEY and CDR2 SMNVEV (reference sequence). The CDR3 consists of 14 residues. Trimming cost V 5 bases and J 5 bases; bases outside gene matches: 8. CDR3 DNA: TGTGCCAGCAGTGGCCTTCCAGGGGGGTATGGCTACACCTTC. It codes for CASSGLPGGYGYTF.

The chain employs TRBV5-4 and TRBJ1-2; TRBD1 aligns across 9 bases. The CDR3 length is 13 residues. Germline V gives CDR1 SGHNT, CDR2 YYREEE (reference sequence). V was pared by 4 bases and J by 6 bases, with 4 bases of the junction left unmatched. The CDR3 reads CASSRDRGNGYTF. CDR3 DNA sequence: TGTGCCAGCAGCCGAGACAGGGGGAATGGCTACACCTTC.